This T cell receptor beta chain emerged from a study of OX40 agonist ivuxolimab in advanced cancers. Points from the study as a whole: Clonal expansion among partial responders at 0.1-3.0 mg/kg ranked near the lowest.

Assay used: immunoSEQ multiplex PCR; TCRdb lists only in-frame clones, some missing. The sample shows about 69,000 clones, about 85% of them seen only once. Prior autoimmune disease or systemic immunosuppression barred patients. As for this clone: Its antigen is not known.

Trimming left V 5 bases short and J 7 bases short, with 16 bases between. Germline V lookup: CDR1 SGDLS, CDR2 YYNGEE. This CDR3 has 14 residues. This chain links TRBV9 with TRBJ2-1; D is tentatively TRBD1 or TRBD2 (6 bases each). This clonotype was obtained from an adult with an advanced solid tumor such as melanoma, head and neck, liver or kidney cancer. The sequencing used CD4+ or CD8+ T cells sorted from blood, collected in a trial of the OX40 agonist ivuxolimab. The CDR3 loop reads CASREGEVGNEQFF. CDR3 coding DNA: TGTGCCAGCAGAGAGGGGGAGGTAGGGAATGAGCAGTTCTTC.